The T cell receptor (beta chain) under discussion was sequenced for a study of Graves' ophthalmopathy and Graves' hyperthyroidism. RNA transcripts were the template, and TCR beta CDR3 regions were amplified from them. In the first round, RT-PCR was carried out with HTBI primers, and a multiplex PCR formed the second round. TCRdb redid the calling of the multiplex PCR reads with MiXCR, one entry per CDR3 protein. The sample holds over 150,000 distinct CDR3 sequences; roughly two fifths are singletons and the top ten take approximately 6.3%. This clonotype was counted many times. The CDR3 consists of 14 residues. Germline values: CDR1 ENHRY, CDR2 SYGVKD. With 3 bases removed from V and 5 bases from J, the gap between germline ends came to 11 bases.

This sequence was found in a woman in her forties with Graves' ophthalmopathy. The sequencing input was peripheral blood. The gene calls are TRBV10-3 and TRBJ1-5; no definite D call. As DNA, the CDR3 is TGTGCCATCAGTGACCGGGCCCCGGATCAGCCCCAGCATTTT. This translates into CAISDRAPDQPQHF.